Presented here are 25 T cell receptor beta chains from one specimen sequenced in a study of human T cells and chemical hapten exposure listed by TCRdb under 2021. The library relied on RACE. TCRdb names NextSeq 500 as the instrument used. The public reads were quality trimmed at Q25 with fastp and then assembled into clones with MiXCR by TCRdb, keeping productive beta chains. Rows are unified per CDR3 protein, each entry keeping the most common DNA and genes. The sample data list more than 250,000 distinct CDR3 sequences, and more than 6.5% of these were observed just once. The leading ten clones occupy approximately 2.3% of the sample. The time point label, read with the paper, signifies: pre-sensitization, week 0. Reading the label with the study, this specimen's treatment or condition is: therapeutic diphenylcyclopropenone sensitization with weekly scalp DPC. The specimen comprised whole blood, sampled in connection with sensitization to the hapten diphenylcyclopropenone (DPC). These TCRs come from a woman aged 40 to 50 with alopecia areata. Some clones in this sample may be carry-over from other donors' samples.

The CDR3, as DNA: TGTGCCATCAGCAAGATGACAGAGAGCACAGATACGCAGTATTTT. It specifies CAISKMTESTDTQYF. The V call is TRBV10-3, the J call TRBJ2-3; D is perhaps TRBD1 (5 bases). The germline V gene has CDR1 ENHRY and CDR2 SYGVKD. Trimming removed 6 bases from V and 0 bases from J, with 13 bases in between. The CDR3 has 15 residues.

The chain combines TRBV28 with TRBJ1-1; a possible D gene is TRBD1 (5 bases). The V and J ends lost 2 bases and 7 bases respectively, with 26 bases between them. The CDR3 spans 18 residues. Germline V gives CDR1 MDHEN, CDR2 SYDVKM. The CDR3 region is CASSLIGGGTGPLHEAFF. Here the CDR3 DNA reads TGTGCCAGCAGTTTAATTGGGGGGGGTACAGGACCCCTCCATGAAGCTTTCTTT.

There are many counts of this clonotype. The V gene is TRBV7-8, the J gene TRBJ2-2; no firm D call. Per germline, CDR1 SGHVS and CDR2 FQNEAQ. The CDR3 length is 16 residues. The germline V and J ends were trimmed by 0 bases and 0 bases, with 8 bases remaining between them. The CDR3 nucleotides read TGTGCCAGCAGCTTAGCGTCCAGTGCGAACACCGGGGAGCTGTTTTTT. It specifies CASSLASSANTGELFF.

J is TRBJ1-5 and V is TRBV5-1, with D hard to call. This CDR3 region has 13 residues. Trimming took 0 bases from V and 6 from J, leaving 7 bases between them. Germline CDR1 and CDR2: SGHRS and YFSETQ. CDR3 nucleotide sequence: TGCGCCAGCAGCTTGGGGGATACTCAGCCCCAGCATTTT. Its translation is CASSLGDTQPQHF.

This clonotype was detected ten times or more. The chain uses TRBV29-1 and TRBJ1-1; D might be TRBD1 (6 bases). This CDR3 has 13 amino acids. CDR1 SQVTM and CDR2 ANQGSEA come from the germline V gene. Trimming took off 7 bases at V and 1 base at J, with 13 bases between the two ends. As DNA, the CDR3 is TGCAGCGGGGGGCAGGGCGCGAACACTGAAGCTTTCTTT. Translated, it gives CSGGQGANTEAFF.

The genes are TRBV4-1 and TRBJ2-5, with TRBD1 matching 7 bases. Germline lookup yields CDR1 MGHRA and CDR2 YSYEKL. The J segment lost 7 bases and the V segment lost 0 bases, leaving 2 bases of the junction unmatched. The CDR3 is 13 amino acids. The CDR3 region has the DNA TGCGCCAGCAGCCAAGATCACAGGGGGACCCAGTACTTC. Translating gives CASSQDHRGTQYF.

This clonotype was found a few times. The genes are TRBV7-9 and TRBJ2-3, with 7 bases aligning to TRBD1. Germline CDR1 is SEHNR and CDR2 is FQNEAQ (reference sequence). The CDR3 has 12 residues. Trimming took 6 bases from V and 6 from J; bases not matched to a gene: 3. DNA of the CDR3: TGTGCCAGCAGTCCACAGGGGGATACGCAGTATTTT. Its protein product is CASSPQGDTQYF.

The V and J genes are TRBV18 and TRBJ1-2; TRBD1 is a possible D gene (6 bases). CDR1 and CDR2 from the germline V gene are KGHSH and LQKENI. Trimming left V 0 bases short and J 2 bases short, with 10 bases between. The CDR3 covers 15 residues. The CDR3 DNA sequence: TGTGCCAGCTCACCACCCTTTACAGGGAACTATGGCTACACCTTC. Its translation is CASSPPFTGNYGYTF.

In the case of this clonotype: The junction and the germline gene differ at one end; a read error may be behind it. V and J are TRBV18 and TRBJ2-2; a weak D match, TRBD2 (5 bases). The V gene's germline CDR1 is KGHSH and CDR2 LQKENI. This CDR3 is 14 amino acids long. CDR3 amino acids: CASSPTRNPGELFF. CDR3 sequence (DNA): TGTGCCAGCTCACCTACTAGGAACCCCGGGGAGCTGTTTTTT.

The chain links TRBV18 to TRBJ2-3; maybe TRBD1 (6 bases). The CDR3 is 14 amino acids. V was shortened by 0 bases and J by 6 bases, with 10 bases between the two germline ends. Germline V gives CDR1 KGHSH, CDR2 LQKENI. CDR3 sequence reads: CASSPPSGGDTQYF. The CDR3 nucleotides are TGTGCCAGCTCACCACCTAGTGGGGGCGATACGCAGTATTTT.

This clonotype has a handful of counts. As DNA, the CDR3 is TGCAGCGTTCTGGGTCATGGCTACACCTTC. This codes for CSVLGHGYTF. The rearrangement links TRBV29-1 to TRBJ1-2; D uncertain. V was pared by 5 bases and J by 6 bases, with 7 bases between. This CDR3 has 10 amino acids. Germline CDR1 and CDR2: SQVTM and ANQGSEA.

This clonotype was counted only a few times. V is TRBV12-3 or TRBV12-4 and J is TRBJ1-6; D call uncertain. This CDR3 has 14 residues. V was cut by 3 bases and J by 6 bases, with 9 bases left in between. The CDR3 loop is CASSFGQTNSPLHF. The CDR3, as DNA: TGTGCCAGCAGTTTTGGGCAGACTAATTCACCCCTCCACTTT.

There are many counts of this clonotype. The chain is built from TRBV28 and TRBJ2-7; D is uncertain. This CDR3 spans 12 amino acids. The V and J ends lost 7 bases and 2 bases respectively, with 9 bases between them. Germline values: CDR1 MDHEN, CDR2 SYDVKM. This CDR3 reads CASNSQAYEQYF. CDR3 sequence (DNA): TGTGCCAGCAACAGTCAAGCCTACGAGCAGTACTTC.

This clonotype was detected many times. The chain uses TRBV11-2 and TRBJ2-3, with unresolved D. The CDR3 spans 14 residues. Trimming pared 3 bases from V and 4 bases from J, leaving 11 bases between. Germline values: CDR1 SGHAT, CDR2 FQNNGV. The CDR3 coding sequence is TGTGCCAGCAGCTTCGGGCCCACTGCAGATACGCAGTATTTT. Protein product: CASSFGPTADTQYF.

This clonotype has at least ten counts. This chain uses TRBV29-1 with TRBJ2-1; 7 bases are a match to TRBD2. CDR1 and CDR2 (germline): SQVTM, ANQGSEA. This CDR3 spans 14 amino acids. The trim removed 7 bases at V and 4 bases at J, leaving 10 bases unmatched. The CDR3 coding sequence is TGCAGCGCCTTAAGAGCGGGGACGTACAATGAGCAGTTCTTC. This sequence encodes CSALRAGTYNEQFF.

This clonotype was observed a few times. V and J are TRBV3-1 and TRBJ1-2; D unresolved. CDR3 size: 13 residues. Trimming cost V 3 bases and J 0 bases, with 5 bases left between them. The V gene's germline CDR1 is LGHDT and CDR2 YNNKEL (reference sequence). The CDR3 loop reads CASSQGANYGYTF. CDR3 sequence (DNA): TGTGCCAGCAGCCAGGGAGCTAACTATGGCTACACCTTC. The variable domain in full, with the rest retrieved from reference TRBV3-1 and TRBJ1-2, is DTAVSQTPKYLVTQMGNDKSIKCEQNLGHDTMYWYKQDSKKFLKIMFSYNNKELIINETVPNRFSPKSPDKAHLNLHINSLELGDSAVYFCASSQGANYGYTFGSGTRLTVV.

This clonotype occurred a few times. The rearrangement uses TRBV7-2 and TRBJ2-7, with D tentatively TRBD2 (5 bases). Germline values: CDR1 SGHTA, CDR2 FQGNSA. The CDR3 has 15 amino acids. Trimming removed 1 base from V and 0 bases from J, with 10 bases in between. CDR3 residues: CASSLGGSSSYEQYF. The CDR3 bases are TGTGCCAGCAGCTTAGGTGGGAGTAGCTCCTACGAGCAGTACTTC.

This clonotype showed up just a few times. This chain connects TRBV20-1 to TRBJ1-1; D unresolved. CDR1 is DFQATT and CDR2 is SNEGSKA in the germline V gene (reference sequence). The CDR3 covers 13 residues. The CDR3 DNA reads as TGCAGGGCCGGAACAGACTTGAACACTGAAGCTTTCTTT. It is translated as CRAGTDLNTEAFF.

The rearrangement links TRBV7-2 to TRBJ2-7; D could derive from TRBD1 or TRBD2 (6 bases each). Germline CDR1 reads SGHTA; CDR2 reads FQGNSA. This CDR3 spans 16 amino acids. Trimming shortened V by 6 bases and J by 2 bases, and 20 bases separated the two germline ends. CDR3 nucleotide sequence: TGTGCCAGCAGGTCCTCCCCCGGGGGCCCCACCTACGAGCAGTACTTC. Translating it yields CASRSSPGGPTYEQYF. The full variable domain, in which reference TRBV7-2 and TRBJ2-7 provide the parts outside the CDR3, is GAGVSQSPSNKVTEKGKDVELRCDPISGHTALYWYRQSLGQGLEFLIYFQGNSAPDKSGLPSDRFSAERTGGSVSTLTIQRTQQEDSAVYLCASRSSPGGPTYEQYFGPGTRLTVT.

A few counts support this clonotype. The chain links TRBV29-1 to TRBJ2-1; 8 positions agree with TRBD2. Losses at the gene ends were 5 bases for V and 0 bases for J; bases not matched to a gene: 0. CDR3 length equals 13 residues. Germline V gives CDR1 SQVTM, CDR2 ANQGSEA. CDR3: CSVRGGSYNEQFF. The CDR3 DNA reads TGCAGCGTTCGGGGGGGCTCCTACAATGAGCAGTTCTTC.

The V call is TRBV20-1, the J call TRBJ2-1, with 9 bases identical to TRBD1. Germline V lookup: CDR1 DFQATT, CDR2 SNEGSKA (reference sequence). The CDR3 runs 13 residues. The CDR3 DNA follows: TGCAGGGCAGTACAGGGGGCCGGGGGTGAGCAGTTCTTC. The encoded protein is CRAVQGAGGEQFF.

This clonotype was detected ten times or more. The J gene is TRBJ1-2, the V gene TRBV21-1; the table's D call of TRBD1 was not tested on the DNA. TRBV21-1 is shown as a pseudogene. The CDR3 sequence is 13 residues long. The CDR3 spells CASSWTVNYGYTF. DNA of the CDR3: TGTGCCAGCAGCTGGACAGTTAACTATGGCTACACCTTC.

A few counts support this clonotype. The chain joins TRBV6-2 or TRBV6-3 to TRBJ2-1, with 7 nucleotides matching TRBD1. This CDR3 has 18 amino acids. V shed 2 bases, J shed 0 bases, and the junction held 10 bases outside the gene matches. Germline CDR1 is MNHEY and CDR2 is SVGEGT. CDR3 loop: CASSYGTGAPSSYNEQFF. As DNA, the CDR3 is TGTGCCAGCAGTTACGGAACAGGGGCCCCTAGCTCCTACAATGAGCAGTTCTTC.

V gene TRBV28 combines with J gene TRBJ2-7; 7 bases fit TRBD1. This CDR3 is built from 13 residues. J gave up 4 bases and V 5 bases, and 5 bases lay outside the gene matches. Looked up from germline, CDR1 is MDHEN and CDR2 is SYDVKM. As DNA, the CDR3 is TGTGCCAGCAGTCTACAACAGGGGTACGAGCAGTACTTC. It is translated as CASSLQQGYEQYF.

A few counts support this clonotype. This chain joins TRBV28 and TRBJ1-1; 7 positions match TRBD1. There are 16 residues in the CDR3. V shed 5 bases, J shed 1 base, and the junction held 10 bases outside the gene matches. Germline-derived CDR1 and CDR2 are MDHEN and SYDVKM. The CDR3 DNA reads as TGTGCCAGCAGTCCGACACTGGGACAGTCGAACACTGAAGCTTTCTTT. Its protein product is CASSPTLGQSNTEAFF.